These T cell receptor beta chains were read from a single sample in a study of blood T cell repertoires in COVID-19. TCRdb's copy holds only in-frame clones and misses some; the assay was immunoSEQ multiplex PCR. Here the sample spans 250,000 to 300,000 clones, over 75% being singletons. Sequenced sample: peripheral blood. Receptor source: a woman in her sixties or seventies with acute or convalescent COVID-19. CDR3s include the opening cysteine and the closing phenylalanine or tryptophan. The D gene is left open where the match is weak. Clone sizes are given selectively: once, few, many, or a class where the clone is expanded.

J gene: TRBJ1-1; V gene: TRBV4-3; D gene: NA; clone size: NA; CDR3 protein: CASSQDRAGTEAFF; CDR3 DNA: TGCGCCAGCAGCCAAGATAGGGCAGGGACTGAAGCTTTCTTT
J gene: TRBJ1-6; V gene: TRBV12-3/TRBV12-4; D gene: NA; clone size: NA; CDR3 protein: CASSFANSPLHF; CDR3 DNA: TGTGCCAGCAGTTTTGCGAATTCACCCCTCCACTTT
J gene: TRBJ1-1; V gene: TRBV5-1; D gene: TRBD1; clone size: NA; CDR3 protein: CASSPTGGYTEAFF; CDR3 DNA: TGCGCCAGCAGCCCGACAGGGGGCTACACTGAAGCTTTCTTT
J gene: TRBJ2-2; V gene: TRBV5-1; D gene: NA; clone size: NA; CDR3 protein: CASSLELQNTGELFF; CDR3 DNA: TGCGCCAGCAGCTTGGAACTCCAGAACACCGGGGAGCTGTTTTTT
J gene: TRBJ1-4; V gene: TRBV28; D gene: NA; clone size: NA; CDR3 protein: CASSFSQAPEKLFF; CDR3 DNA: TGTGCCAGCAGTTTTTCACAGGCCCCCGAAAAACTGTTTTTT
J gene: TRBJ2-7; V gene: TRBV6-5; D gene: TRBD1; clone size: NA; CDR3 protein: CASSRGQAYEQYF; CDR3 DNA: TGTGCCAGCAGTCGAGGACAGGCCTACGAGCAGTACTTC
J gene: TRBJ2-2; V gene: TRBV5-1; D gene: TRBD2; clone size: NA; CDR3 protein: CASSDGTTRNTGELFF; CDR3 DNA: TGCGCCAGCAGCGACGGGACTACGAGAAACACCGGGGAGCTGTTTTTT
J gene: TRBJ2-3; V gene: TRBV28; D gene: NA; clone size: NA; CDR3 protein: CASSPLEGGWTDTQYF; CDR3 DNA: TGTGCCAGCAGTCCCCTGGAAGGGGGTTGGACAGATACGCAGTATTTT
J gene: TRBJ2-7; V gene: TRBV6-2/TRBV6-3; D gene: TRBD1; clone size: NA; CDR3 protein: CASSYSRGQGFAEQYF; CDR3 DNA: TGTGCCAGCAGTTACTCGAGGGGACAGGGGTTCGCCGAGCAGTACTTC
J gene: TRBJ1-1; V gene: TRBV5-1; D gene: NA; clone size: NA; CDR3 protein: CASSVQERTEAFF; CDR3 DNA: TGCGCCAGCAGCGTACAGGAGCGCACTGAAGCTTTCTTT
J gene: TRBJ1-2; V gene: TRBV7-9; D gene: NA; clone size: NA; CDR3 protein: CASSQARGYTF; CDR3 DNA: TGTGCCAGCAGCCAAGCCCGAGGCTACACCTTC
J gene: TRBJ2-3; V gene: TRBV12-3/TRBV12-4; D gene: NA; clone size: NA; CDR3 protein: CASRTDSTDTQYF; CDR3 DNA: TGTGCCAGCAGGACAGATAGCACAGATACGCAGTATTTT
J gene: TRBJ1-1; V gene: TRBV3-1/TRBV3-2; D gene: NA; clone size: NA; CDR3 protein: CASSQGRNTEAFF; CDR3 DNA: TGTGCCAGCAGCCAAGGCAGGAACACTGAAGCTTTCTTT
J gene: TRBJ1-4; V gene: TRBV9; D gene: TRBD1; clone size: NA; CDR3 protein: CASSVGQGPNEKLFF; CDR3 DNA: TGTGCCAGCAGCGTCGGACAGGGACCTAATGAAAAACTGTTTTTT
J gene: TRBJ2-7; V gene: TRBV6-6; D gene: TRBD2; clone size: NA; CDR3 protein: CASSREGLAGGEQYF; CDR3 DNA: TGTGCCAGCAGTCGCGAGGGACTAGCGGGAGGAGAGCAGTACTTC
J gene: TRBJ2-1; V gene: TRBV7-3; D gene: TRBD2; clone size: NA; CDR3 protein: CASSLFGSGSSYNEQFF; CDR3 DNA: TGTGCCAGCAGCTTATTTGGTAGCGGGAGCTCCTACAATGAGCAGTTCTTC
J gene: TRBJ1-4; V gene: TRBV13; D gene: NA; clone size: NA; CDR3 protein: CASSQVGEKLFF; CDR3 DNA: TGTGCCAGCAGCCAGGTTGGCGAAAAACTGTTTTTT
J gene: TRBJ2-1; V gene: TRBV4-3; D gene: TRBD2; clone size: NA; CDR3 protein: CASSQEVGGAQFF; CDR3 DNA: TGCGCCAGCAGCCAAGAGGTCGGGGGGGCCCAGTTCTTC
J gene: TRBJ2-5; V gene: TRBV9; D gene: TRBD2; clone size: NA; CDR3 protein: CASSDLNSGRGQETQYF; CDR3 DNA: TGTGCCAGCAGCGACCTCAATAGCGGGAGAGGACAAGAGACCCAGTACTTC
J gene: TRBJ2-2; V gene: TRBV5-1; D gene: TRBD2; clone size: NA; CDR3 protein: CASSFLAGVNTGELFF; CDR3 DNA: TGCGCCAGCAGTTTTCTAGCGGGGGTGAACACCGGGGAGCTGTTTTTT
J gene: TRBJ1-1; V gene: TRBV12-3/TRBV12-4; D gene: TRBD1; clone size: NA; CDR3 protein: CASSSGGGAEAFF; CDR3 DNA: TGTGCCAGCAGCTCCGGAGGGGGCGCTGAAGCTTTCTTT
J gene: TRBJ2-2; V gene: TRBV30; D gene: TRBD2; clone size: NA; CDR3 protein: CAWDPDSILGRQTGELFF; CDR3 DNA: TGTGCCTGGGACCCCGATTCGATCCTCGGGAGGCAGACCGGGGAGCTGTTTTTT
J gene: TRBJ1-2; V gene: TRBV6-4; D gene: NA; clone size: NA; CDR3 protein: CASSDSGKGSYGYTF; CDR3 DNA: TGTGCCAGCAGTGACTCGGGGAAAGGGAGCTATGGCTACACCTTC
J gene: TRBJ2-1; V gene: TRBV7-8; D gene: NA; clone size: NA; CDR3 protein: CASSLEGRGSSYNEQFF; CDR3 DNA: TGTGCCAGCAGCTTAGAGGGCAGGGGAAGCTCCTACAATGAGCAGTTCTTC
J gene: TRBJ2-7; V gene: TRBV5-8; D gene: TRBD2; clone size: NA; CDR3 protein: CASSGGLAREQYF; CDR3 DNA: TGTGCCAGCAGCGGAGGACTAGCGAGGGAGCAGTACTTC
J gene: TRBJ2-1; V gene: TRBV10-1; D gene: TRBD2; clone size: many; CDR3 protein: CASSRLALLPMLGQFF; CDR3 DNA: TGCGCCAGCAGCCGACTAGCTCTCCTTCCCATGCTCGGGCAGTTCTTC
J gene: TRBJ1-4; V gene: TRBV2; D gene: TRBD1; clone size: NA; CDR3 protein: CASSERQGNEKLFF; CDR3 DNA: TGTGCCAGCAGTGAGAGACAGGGGAATGAAAAACTGTTTTTT
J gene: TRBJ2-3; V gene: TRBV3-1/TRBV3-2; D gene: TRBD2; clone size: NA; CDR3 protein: CASSQDGSGRALMSDTQYF; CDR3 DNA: TGTGCCAGCAGCCAAGATGGGAGCGGGAGGGCCTTAATGTCAGATACGCAGTATTTT
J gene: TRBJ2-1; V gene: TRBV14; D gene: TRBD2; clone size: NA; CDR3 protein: CASSSLESGGWYEQFF; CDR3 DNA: TGTGCCAGCAGCTCCTTGGAGTCGGGAGGGTGGTATGAGCAGTTCTTC
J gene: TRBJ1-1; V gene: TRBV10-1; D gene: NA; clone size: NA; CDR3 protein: CASSDIWSTGSTEAFF; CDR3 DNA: TGCGCCAGCAGTGATATTTGGTCAACGGGTAGCACTGAAGCTTTCTTT
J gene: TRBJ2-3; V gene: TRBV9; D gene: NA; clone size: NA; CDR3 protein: CASSVGGLGTDTQYF; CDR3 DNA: TGTGCCAGCAGCGTAGGAGGGTTGGGCACAGATACGCAGTATTTT
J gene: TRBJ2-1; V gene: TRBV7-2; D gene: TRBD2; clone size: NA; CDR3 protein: CASSFELAGVSEQFF; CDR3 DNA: TGTGCCAGCAGCTTCGAGTTAGCGGGAGTGAGTGAGCAGTTCTTC
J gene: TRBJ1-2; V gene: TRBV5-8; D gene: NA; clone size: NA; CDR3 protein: CASSVLAGVTTYGYTF; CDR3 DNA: TGTGCCAGCAGCGTATTAGCGGGCGTAACTACCTATGGCTACACCTTC
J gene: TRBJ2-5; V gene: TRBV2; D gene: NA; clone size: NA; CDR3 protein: CASARGLETQYF; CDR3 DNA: TGTGCCAGCGCGCGGGGGCTGGAGACCCAGTACTTC
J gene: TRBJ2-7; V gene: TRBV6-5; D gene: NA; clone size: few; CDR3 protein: CASSYGQSTYEQYF; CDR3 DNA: TGTGCCAGCAGTTACGGACAGTCTACCTACGAGCAGTACTTC
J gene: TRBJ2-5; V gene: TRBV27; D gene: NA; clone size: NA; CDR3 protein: CASSLSTSGKVTQYF; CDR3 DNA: TGTGCCAGCAGTTTATCGACATCAGGGAAGGTGACCCAGTACTTC
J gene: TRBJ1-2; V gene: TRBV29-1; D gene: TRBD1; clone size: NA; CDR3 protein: CSVYDRGGNYGYTF; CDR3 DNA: TGCAGCGTGTATGACAGGGGCGGTAACTATGGCTACACCTTC
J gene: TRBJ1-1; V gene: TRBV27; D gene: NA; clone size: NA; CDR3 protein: CASILLGQRNEAFF; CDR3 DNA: TGTGCCAGCATCCTTCTGGGGCAGAGAAATGAAGCTTTCTTT
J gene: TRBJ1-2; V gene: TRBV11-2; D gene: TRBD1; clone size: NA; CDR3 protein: CASSLGGTGNYGYTF; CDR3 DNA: TGTGCCAGCAGCTTAGGGGGGACAGGGAACTATGGCTACACCTTC
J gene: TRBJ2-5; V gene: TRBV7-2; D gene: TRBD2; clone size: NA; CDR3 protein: CASSQGLAGGPGETQYF; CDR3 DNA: TGTGCCAGCAGCCAGGGACTAGCGGGGGGGCCGGGAGAGACCCAGTACTTC
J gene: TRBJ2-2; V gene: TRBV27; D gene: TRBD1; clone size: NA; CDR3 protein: CASSSPTGITGELFF; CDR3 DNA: TGTGCCAGCAGTTCGCCGACAGGGATCACCGGGGAGCTGTTTTTT
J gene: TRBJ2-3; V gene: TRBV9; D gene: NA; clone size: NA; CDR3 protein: CASSGLIGSTDTQYF; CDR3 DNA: TGTGCCAGCAGCGGATTGATCGGTAGCACAGATACGCAGTATTTT
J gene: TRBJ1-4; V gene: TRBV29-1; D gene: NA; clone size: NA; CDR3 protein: CSVDLPPRGGKLSEKLFF; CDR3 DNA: TGCAGCGTTGACTTGCCCCCTAGAGGCGGTAAGTTAAGTGAAAAACTGTTTTTT
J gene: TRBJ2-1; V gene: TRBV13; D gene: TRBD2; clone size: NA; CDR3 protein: CASSGEGVTQFF; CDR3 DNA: TGTGCCAGCAGCGGGGAGGGAGTCACTCAGTTCTTC
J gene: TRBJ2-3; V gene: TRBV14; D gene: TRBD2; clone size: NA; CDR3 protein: CASSQMGRGGTDTQYF; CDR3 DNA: TGTGCCAGCAGCCAGATGGGTCGGGGGGGCACAGATACGCAGTATTTT